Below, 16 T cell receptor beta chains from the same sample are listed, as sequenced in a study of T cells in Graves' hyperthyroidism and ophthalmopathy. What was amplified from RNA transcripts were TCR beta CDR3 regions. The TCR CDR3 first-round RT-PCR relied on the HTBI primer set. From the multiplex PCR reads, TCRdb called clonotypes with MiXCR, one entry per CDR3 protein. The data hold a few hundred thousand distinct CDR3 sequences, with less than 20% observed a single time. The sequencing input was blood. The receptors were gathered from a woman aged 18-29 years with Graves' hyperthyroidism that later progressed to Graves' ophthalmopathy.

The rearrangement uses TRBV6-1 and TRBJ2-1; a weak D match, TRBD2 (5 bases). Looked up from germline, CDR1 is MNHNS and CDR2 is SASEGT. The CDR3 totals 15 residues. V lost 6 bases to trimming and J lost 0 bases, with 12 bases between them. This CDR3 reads CASSRSGTSYNEQFF. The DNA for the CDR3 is TGTGCCAGCAGCCGCAGCGGAACCTCCTACAATGAGCAGTTCTTC.

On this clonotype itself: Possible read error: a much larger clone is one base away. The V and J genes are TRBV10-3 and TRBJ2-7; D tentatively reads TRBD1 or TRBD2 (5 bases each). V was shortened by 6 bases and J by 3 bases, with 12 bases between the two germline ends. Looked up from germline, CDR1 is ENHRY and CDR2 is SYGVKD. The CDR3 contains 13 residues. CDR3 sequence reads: CAISDGTYYEQYF. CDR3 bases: TGTGCCATCAGCGACGGGACCTACTACGAGCAGTACTTC.

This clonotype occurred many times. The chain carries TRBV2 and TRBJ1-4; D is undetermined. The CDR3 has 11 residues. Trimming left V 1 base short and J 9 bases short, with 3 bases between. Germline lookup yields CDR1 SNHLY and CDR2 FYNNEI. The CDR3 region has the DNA TGTGCCAGCAGTGAAGTTAAAAAACTGTTTTTT. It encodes CASSEVKKLFF.

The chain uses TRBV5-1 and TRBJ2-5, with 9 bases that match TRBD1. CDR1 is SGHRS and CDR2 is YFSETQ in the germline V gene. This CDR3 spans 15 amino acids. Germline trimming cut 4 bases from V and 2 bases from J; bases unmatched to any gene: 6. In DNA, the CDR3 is TGCGCCAGCAGCAGGACAGGGGTTACTCAAGAGACCCAGTACTTC. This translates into CASSRTGVTQETQYF.

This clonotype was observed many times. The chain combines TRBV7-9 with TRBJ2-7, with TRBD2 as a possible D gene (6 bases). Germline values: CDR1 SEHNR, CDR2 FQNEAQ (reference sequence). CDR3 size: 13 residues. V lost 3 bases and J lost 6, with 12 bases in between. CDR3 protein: CASSFGREAEQYF. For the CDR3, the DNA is TGTGCCAGCAGCTTCGGCAGGGAGGCCGAGCAGTACTTC.

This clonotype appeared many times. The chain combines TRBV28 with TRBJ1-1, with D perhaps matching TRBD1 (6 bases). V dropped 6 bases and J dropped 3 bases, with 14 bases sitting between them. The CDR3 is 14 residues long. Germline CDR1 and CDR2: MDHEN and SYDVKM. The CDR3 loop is CASRLGGRDTEAFF. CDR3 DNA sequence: TGTGCCAGCAGACTAGGGGGGCGCGACACTGAAGCTTTCTTT.

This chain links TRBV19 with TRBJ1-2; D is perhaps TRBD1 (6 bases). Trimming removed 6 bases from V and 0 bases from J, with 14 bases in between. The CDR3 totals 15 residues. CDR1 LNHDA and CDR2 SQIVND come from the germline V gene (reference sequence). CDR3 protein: CASRIPGAPNYGYTF. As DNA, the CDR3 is TGTGCCAGTAGAATCCCAGGGGCTCCTAACTATGGCTACACCTTC.

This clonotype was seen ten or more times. CDR3 sequence (DNA): TGTGCCAGCAGTTTATGGTTGGAACTCCAAGAGACCCAGTACTTC. This translates into CASSLWLELQETQYF. This sequence joins TRBV28 and TRBJ2-5; D not resolved. CDR3 length: 15 amino acids. Germline CDR1 is MDHEN and CDR2 is SYDVKM. The V end was cut by 0 bases, the J end by 1 base, with 9 bases between.

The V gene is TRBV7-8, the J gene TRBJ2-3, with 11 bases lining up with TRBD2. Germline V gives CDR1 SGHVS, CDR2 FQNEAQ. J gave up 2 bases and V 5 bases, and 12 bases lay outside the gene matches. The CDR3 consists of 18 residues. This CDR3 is CASSTSPLAGGVTDTQYF. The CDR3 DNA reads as TGTGCCAGCAGCACCAGCCCATTAGCGGGAGGGGTCACAGATACGCAGTATTTT.

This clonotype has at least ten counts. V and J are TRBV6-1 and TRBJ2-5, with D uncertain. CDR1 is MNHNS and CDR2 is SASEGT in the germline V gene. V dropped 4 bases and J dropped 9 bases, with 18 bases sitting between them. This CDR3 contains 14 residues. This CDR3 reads CASSGTDGSSAQYF. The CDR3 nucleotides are TGTGCCAGCAGTGGAACGGACGGTTCTTCTGCCCAGTACTTC.

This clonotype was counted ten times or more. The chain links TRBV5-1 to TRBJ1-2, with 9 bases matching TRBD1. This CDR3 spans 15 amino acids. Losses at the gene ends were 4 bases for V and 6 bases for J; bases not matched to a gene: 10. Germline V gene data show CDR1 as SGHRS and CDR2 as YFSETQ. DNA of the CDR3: TGCGCCAGCAGCCGAAACCGGGACAGGGCCCATGGCTACACCTTC. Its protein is CASSRNRDRAHGYTF.

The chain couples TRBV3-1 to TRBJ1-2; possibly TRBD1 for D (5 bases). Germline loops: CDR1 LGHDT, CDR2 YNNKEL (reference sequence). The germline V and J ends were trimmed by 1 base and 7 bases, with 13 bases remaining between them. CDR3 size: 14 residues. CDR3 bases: TGTGCCAGCAGCCAAGGAACCGCAGGGTTTGGCTACACCTTC. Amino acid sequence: CASSQGTAGFGYTF.

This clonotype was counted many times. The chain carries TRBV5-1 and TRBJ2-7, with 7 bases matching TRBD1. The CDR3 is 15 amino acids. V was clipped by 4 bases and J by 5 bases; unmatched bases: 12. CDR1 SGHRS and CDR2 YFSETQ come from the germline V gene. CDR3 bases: TGCGCCAGCAGCATTCCACAGGGGATGAACGACGAGCAGTACTTC. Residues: CASSIPQGMNDEQYF.

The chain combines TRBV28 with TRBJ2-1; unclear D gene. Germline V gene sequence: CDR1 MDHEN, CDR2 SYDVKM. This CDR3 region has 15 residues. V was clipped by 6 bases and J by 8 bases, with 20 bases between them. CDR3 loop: CASSLGEAWSDEQFF. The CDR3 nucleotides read TGTGCCAGCAGCCTCGGAGAAGCGTGGTCGGATGAGCAGTTCTTC. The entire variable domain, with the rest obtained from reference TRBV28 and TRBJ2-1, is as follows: DVKVTQSSRYLVKRTGEKVFLECVQDMDHENMFWYRQDPGLGLRLIYFSYDVKMKEKGDIPEGYSVSREKKERFSLILESASTNQTSMYLCASSLGEAWSDEQFFGPGTRLTVL.

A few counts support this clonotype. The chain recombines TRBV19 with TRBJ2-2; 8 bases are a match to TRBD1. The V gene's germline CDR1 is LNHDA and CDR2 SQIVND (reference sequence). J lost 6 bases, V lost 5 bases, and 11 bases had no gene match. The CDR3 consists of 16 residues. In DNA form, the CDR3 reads TGTGCCAGTAGTCCGAGGACAGGGTTTGACCCCGGGGAGCTGTTTTTT. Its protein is CASSPRTGFDPGELFF. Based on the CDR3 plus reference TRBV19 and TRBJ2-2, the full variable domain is DGGITQSPKYLFRKEGQNVTLSCEQNLNHDAMYWYRQDPGQGLRLIYYSQIVNDFQKGDIAEGYSVSREKKESFPLTVTSAQKNPTAFYLCASSPRTGFDPGELFFGEGSRLTVL.

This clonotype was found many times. In DNA form, the CDR3 reads TGTGCCAGCAGCTCGACCAGGACAGGCTACTACGAGCAGTACTTC. This gives the protein CASSSTRTGYYEQYF. This rearrangement joins TRBV2 to TRBJ2-7, with 7 bases identical to TRBD1. The germline V gene has CDR1 SNHLY and CDR2 FYNNEI. There are 15 residues in the CDR3. V shed 6 bases, J shed 3 bases, and the junction held 11 bases outside the gene matches.